The text below deals with one T cell receptor (beta chain). Original analysis: It was from reference gene primer amplification that nucleated cell counts were estimated. Generated by immunoSEQ multiplex PCR, the TCRdb table keeps only in-frame clones and is missing some. V, J and clone size were drawn from that table, and D and trimming were deduced from the DNA. This table holds 80,000 to 100,000 clones, just over 85% found once. The data were taken from a study of blood T cell repertoires in COVID-19. Study background: COVID-19 samples from acute and convalescent phases originated in the United States, Italy and Spain.

The CDR3 consists of 16 residues. From germline, CDR1 is LNHDA and CDR2 SQIVND (reference sequence). V was pared by 0 bases and J by 4 bases, with 15 bases between. The rearrangement links TRBV19 to TRBJ1-2, with D unclear. Sequenced: peripheral blood. The clonotype was recovered from a woman aged 60 to 75 in a cohort sampled during active or convalescent COVID-19. CDR3 amino acids: CASSIDRLAGSYGYTF. The CDR3 bases are TGTGCCAGTAGTATAGACCGCTTGGCAGGCAGCTATGGCTACACCTTC.